This TCR beta chain was documented in a study of cytomegalovirus exposure and HLA in healthy donors. Study as a whole: Genetic ancestry analysis placed over 65% of the roughly 400 donors that were genotyped in the Caucasian-associated cluster.

The CDR3 runs 14 residues. Germline V gene data show CDR1 as SGHTA and CDR2 as FQGNSA. The trim removed 5 bases at V and 5 bases at J, leaving 8 bases unmatched. Vbeta (60) and Jbeta (13) primers were used in the PCR. Using immunoSEQ multiplex PCR, the repertoire was profiled, and TCRdb retains in-frame clones only, with some absent. The table lists about 150,000 clones, approximately 81% of them singletons. The chain uses TRBV7-2 and TRBJ2-7, with 8 bases matching TRBD2. Source material: PBMCs. This TCR was recovered from a woman younger than 30 in good health and CMV-seronegative. The CDR3 loop is CASSARGLVHEQYF. The CDR3 DNA sequence: TGTGCCAGCAGCGCCCGGGGACTAGTACACGAGCAGTACTTC.